The entry that follows covers one T cell receptor (beta chain) sequence. Its antigen is undetermined. Researchers ran the PCR with 60 Vbeta and 13 Jbeta primers. Per the study methods: Roughly 11 million of the roughly 77 million unique TCR beta chains counted in a later analysis were shared. The assay was immunoSEQ multiplex PCR, and TCRdb's table has in-frame clones only and misses some. The D gene and trimming were derived from the DNA, and the V and J assignments and clone size from that table. The sample lists about 120,000 clones, about three quarters seen once, with 2.5% to 3% in the top ten. CDR3 length equals 17 residues. These data come from a study of cytomegalovirus exposure and HLA in healthy donors. Study-wide context: Prior work identified 117 million unique TCR beta sequences in 150 million to 200 million T cells.

Whole-study findings and limits: About 87% or about 30% of the time was how often most TCR beta V segments were productive, according to an earlier analysis. TRBV6-2, TRBV6-3 and some other V segments were unresolvable in 87-base-pair reads.

Sample: PBMCs. The TCR sequence derives from a woman between 40 and 55 years old in good health and CMV-seropositive. The V call is TRBV21-1, the J call TRBJ2-1; no DNA check was done on the table's D call, TRBD2. TRBV21-1 is reported as a pseudogene. The CDR3 loop reads CASSLSPPGDHYNEQFF. CDR3 nucleotide sequence: TGTGCCAGCAGCCTTTCCCCTCCGGGGGATCACTACAATGAGCAGTTCTTC.